These T cell receptor beta chains were read from a single sample in a study of STAT3 mutations in large granular lymphocyte leukemia. The data were produced by immunoSEQ multiplex PCR, yet TCRdb's version contains in-frame clones alone and is incomplete. The sample yields 25,000 to 30,000 clones, 65% to 80% seen once. Sequenced sample: peripheral blood mononuclear cells. The origin of the receptors is a woman aged 45-60 years with T-cell large granular lymphocyte leukemia. Some clones in this sample may be carry-over from other donors' samples. Both conserved end residues are part of each CDR3. Fields, in order: D gene, J gene, clone size, V gene, CDR3 DNA, CDR3 protein. D genes are given only for firm matches. The size of a clone is reported for some rows only, either as once, few or many, or as a class for expanded clones.

.	TRBJ2-7	.	TRBV28	TGTGCCAGCAGTTTCCTCAGGGAGAACTACGAGCAGTACTTC	CASSFLRENYEQYF
.	TRBJ2-7	.	TRBV29-1	TGCAGCGTTCAACCCGGGGGATCCTACGAGCAGTACTTC	CSVQPGGSYEQYF
.	TRBJ1-2	.	TRBV5-1	TGCGCCAGCAGCTTGGGAGGGGTCGTGGGCTACACCTTC	CASSLGGVVGYTF
TRBD1	TRBJ2-5	.	TRBV5-1	TGCGCCAGCAGCATAAAACAGGGGTCCGGGACCCAGTACTTC	CASSIKQGSGTQYF
.	TRBJ1-4	.	TRBV30	TGTGCCTGGACCTCGGGAGCAATTAATGAAAAACTGTTTTTT	CAWTSGAINEKLFF
.	TRBJ2-2	.	TRBV19	TGTGCCAGTAGTCTACAGGGTCACACCGGGGAGCTGTTTTTT	CASSLQGHTGELFF
.	TRBJ2-5	few	TRBV19	TGTGCCAGTAGTTCTTCACGCAGGGGTTATCAAGAGACCCAGTACTTC	CASSSSRRGYQETQYF
TRBD2	TRBJ2-3	.	TRBV30	TGTGCCTGGACTCCACTGCGGACTAGCGGGAGGGCAAATACGCAGTATTTT	CAWTPLRTSGRANTQYF
.	TRBJ2-3	.	TRBV11-2	TGTGCCAGCAGCTTTCGAGACAACAGTTTTGGAAATACGCAGTATTTT	CASSFRDNSFGNTQYF
.	TRBJ2-5	once	TRBV5-1	TGCGCCAGCAGCTGGCAGGTTCAAGAGACCCAGTACTTC	CASSWQVQETQYF
.	TRBJ2-7	.	TRBV18	TGTGCCAGCTCACTTGGTCCCCCCGCCTTCTACGAGCAGTACTTC	CASSLGPPAFYEQYF
.	TRBJ1-5	.	TRBV2	TGTGCCAGCAGTGCCTTGGGACGGAGCAATCAGCCCCAGCATTTT	CASSALGRSNQPQHF
TRBD2	TRBJ2-7	.	TRBV18	TGTGCCAGCTCCCCACGGGGGACTAGCGGGAGTTCTTACGAGCAGTACTTC	CASSPRGTSGSSYEQYF
TRBD1	TRBJ2-5	.	TRBV7-9	TGTGCCAGCAGCGGGGGACAGCGAGAGACCCAGTACTTC	CASSGGQRETQYF
TRBD1	TRBJ1-2	.	TRBV18	TGTGCCAGCTCACCAGCGACAGGGAGCGGCTATGGCTACACCTTC	CASSPATGSGYGYTF
.	TRBJ2-1	.	TRBV2	TGTGCCAGCAGTCCTAGCAGGGGCAGGGCTGAGCAGTTCTTC	CASSPSRGRAEQFF
.	TRBJ2-3	.	TRBV15	TGTGCCACCAGCGGTGAACGGGGCCCGGTGGGGGATACGCAGTATTTT	CATSGERGPVGDTQYF
.	TRBJ2-4	medium-sized	TRBV4-3	TGCGCCAGCAGCCAAGATACTCCCACGGACATTCAGTACTTC	CASSQDTPTDIQYF
TRBD1	TRBJ2-1	.	TRBV5-1	TGCGCCAGCAGCGACGACAGGGGGTCTTACAATGAGCAGTTCTTC	CASSDDRGSYNEQFF
TRBD2	TRBJ2-1	once	TRBV30	TGTGCCTGGAGTGTACTTGGACTAGTCGATGAGCAGTTCTTC	CAWSVLGLVDEQFF
TRBD1	TRBJ2-5	.	TRBV18	TGTGCCAGCTCAGAGAGGACAGGGCAAGAGACCCAGTACTTC	CASSERTGQETQYF
.	TRBJ1-2	.	TRBV5-6	TGTGCCAGCAGCTTGGCAAGGCGGGCCTATGGCTACACCTTC	CASSLARRAYGYTF
.	TRBJ1-5	.	TRBV6-6	TGTGCCAGCCTCAAACAGCCTGATCAGCCCCAGCATTTT	CASLKQPDQPQHF
.	TRBJ1-4	.	TRBV6-1	TGTGCCAGCAGTGCTGAGACAGCACCTAATGAAAAACTGTTTTTT	CASSAETAPNEKLFF
TRBD1	TRBJ2-7	.	TRBV9	TGTGCCAGCAGCGTTACGCACAGGGGCCCTGAGCAGTACTTC	CASSVTHRGPEQYF
.	TRBJ1-5	few	TRBV19	TGTGCCAGTAGTGAGGGGTTTACAGGGAATCAGCCCCAGCATTTT	CASSEGFTGNQPQHF
.	TRBJ2-7	.	TRBV15	TGTGCCACCAGCAGAGATTTATACGAGCAGTACTTC	CATSRDLYEQYF
TRBD1	TRBJ2-1	.	TRBV13	TGTGCCAGCAGCTTGACAGGGGACAATGAGCAGTTCTTC	CASSLTGDNEQFF
.	TRBJ2-3	.	TRBV5-1	TGCGCCAGCGGTAGGAGGGAGAGCACAGATACGCAGTATTTT	CASGRRESTDTQYF
TRBD2	TRBJ2-1	.	TRBV5-1	TGCGCCAGCAGAAAAGTAAGCGGGAGCTCCTACAATGAGCAGTTCTTC	CASRKVSGSSYNEQFF
TRBD1	TRBJ2-3	.	TRBV7-9	TGTGCCAGCAGCGCAGGGGGCGTTTCTAGCACAGATACGCAGTATTTT	CASSAGGVSSTDTQYF
TRBD2	TRBJ2-7	.	TRBV7-2	TGTGCCAGCAGCTTAGCCCTCGGGAGGGGCCACGAGCAGTACTTC	CASSLALGRGHEQYF
.	TRBJ2-7	once	TRBV4-3	TGCGCCAGCAGCCAAGATGTGGGCAGGGGGGGCGAGCAGTACTTC	CASSQDVGRGGEQYF
TRBD1	TRBJ2-3	.	TRBV18	TGTGCCAGCTCACTACAGGGGCCCACAGATACGCAGTATTTT	CASSLQGPTDTQYF
TRBD1	TRBJ2-5	.	TRBV7-8	TGTGCCAGCAGCTTAGTATTCCCCGGGACAGGGTCGGAGACCCAGTACTTC	CASSLVFPGTGSETQYF
.	TRBJ1-2	.	TRBV27	TGTGCCAGCAGTTTAGTCGCGGATGGTGGCTACACCTTC	CASSLVADGGYTF
.	TRBJ2-1	.	TRBV27	TGTGCCAGCAGCCCCATCCCCGGGGGCTCCTACAATGAGCAGTTCTTC	CASSPIPGGSYNEQFF
.	TRBJ2-7	.	TRBV18	TGTGCCAGCCGGGGTTACTACGAGCAGTACTTC	CASRGYYEQYF
TRBD2	TRBJ2-1	.	TRBV7-9	TGTGCCAGCAGTCCGACTAGCGGGTATTACAATGAGCAGTTCTTC	CASSPTSGYYNEQFF
.	TRBJ1-1	.	TRBV18	TGTGCCAGCGGGGACGGACAGAACACTGAAGCTTTCTTT	CASGDGQNTEAFF
.	TRBJ2-1	.	TRBV5-4	TGTGCCAGCAGCTCCCGGGCTTACGTGGATGAGCAGTTCTTC	CASSSRAYVDEQFF